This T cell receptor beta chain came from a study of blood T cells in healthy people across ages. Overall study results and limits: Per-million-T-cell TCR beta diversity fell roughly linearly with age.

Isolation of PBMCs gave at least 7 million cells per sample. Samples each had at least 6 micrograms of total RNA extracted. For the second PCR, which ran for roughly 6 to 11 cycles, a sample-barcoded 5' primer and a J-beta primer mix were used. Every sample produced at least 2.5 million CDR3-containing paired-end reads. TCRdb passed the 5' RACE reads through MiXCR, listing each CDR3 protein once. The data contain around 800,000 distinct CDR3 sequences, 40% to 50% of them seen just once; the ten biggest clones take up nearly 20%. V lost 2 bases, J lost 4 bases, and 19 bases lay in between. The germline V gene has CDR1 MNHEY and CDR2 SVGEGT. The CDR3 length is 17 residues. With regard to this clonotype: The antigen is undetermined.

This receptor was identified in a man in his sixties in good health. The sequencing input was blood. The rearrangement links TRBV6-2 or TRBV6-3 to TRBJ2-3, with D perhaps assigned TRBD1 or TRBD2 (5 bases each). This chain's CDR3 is CASSYEGTVAGADTQYF. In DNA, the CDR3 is TGTGCCAGCAGTTACGAGGGGACGGTAGCAGGCGCAGATACGCAGTATTTT.